Each of the 19 T cell receptor beta chains below was sequenced from the same sample in a study of spatial heterogeneity in lung cancer. TCRdb ran MiXCR on the 5' RACE reads and lists one entry per CDR3 protein. The data show around 11,000 distinct CDR3 sequences, approximately 6.1% seen once. Time point of the sample: sample taken at primary tumor resection. The specimen comprised normal lung tissue next to the tumor, sampled at surgery. Receptors originate from a male donor with early-stage non-small cell lung cancer.

In its sample, this clonotype was seen many times. V is TRBV5-1 and J is TRBJ2-6; TRBD2 matches at 9 bases. There are 17 residues in the CDR3. With V trimmed by 3 bases and J by 0 bases, 4 bases remained unmatched. From germline, CDR1 is SGHRS and CDR2 YFSETQ. The CDR3 reads CASSSSGGPSGANVLTF. The DNA of the CDR3 is TGCGCCAGCAGCTCGAGCGGGGGGCCCTCTGGGGCCAACGTCCTGACTTTC.

This clonotype was picked up many times. This chain joins TRBV5-1 and TRBJ2-3; 8 bases agree with TRBD1. This CDR3 is 15 amino acids long. V shed 0 bases, J shed 3 bases, and the junction held 3 bases outside the gene matches. The V gene's germline CDR1 is SGHRS and CDR2 YFSETQ. The CDR3 sequence: CASSLAGGWTDTQYF. The CDR3 bases are TGCGCCAGCAGCTTGGCAGGGGGCTGGACAGATACGCAGTATTTT. The entire variable domain, with the rest obtained from reference TRBV5-1 and TRBJ2-3, is as follows: KAGVTQTPRYLIKTRGQQVTLSCSPISGHRSVSWYQQTPGQGLQFLFEYFSETQRNKGNFPGRFSGRQFSNSRSEMNVSTLELGDSALYLCASSLAGGWTDTQYFGPGTRLTVL.

The rearrangement uses TRBV6-1 and TRBJ1-6, with D possibly being TRBD1 (5 bases). V lost 9 bases to trimming and J lost 4 bases, with 13 bases between them. The V gene's germline CDR1 is MNHNS and CDR2 SASEGT. This CDR3 region has 14 residues. The CDR3 here is CASSAGLYNSPLHF. Written as DNA, the CDR3 is TGTGCCAGTTCCGCGGGACTTTATAATTCACCCCTCCACTTT.

This clonotype was detected many times. The chain combines TRBV20-1 with TRBJ1-2, with TRBD1 matching 8 bases. The CDR3 is made up of 14 amino acids. V gave up 2 bases and J gave up 6 bases; unmatched junction bases: 8. Germline CDR1 reads DFQATT; CDR2 reads SNEGSKA (reference sequence). For the CDR3, the DNA is TGCAGTGCTAGACCCATGGACAGGGTGGATGGCTACACCTTC. This encodes CSARPMDRVDGYTF.

This clonotype was recorded at least ten times. The chain joins TRBV18 to TRBJ1-1; 7 bases are a match to TRBD1. The CDR3 totals 15 residues. Trimming took 5 bases from V and 5 from J; bases not matched to a gene: 11. Germline values: CDR1 KGHSH, CDR2 LQKENI. This CDR3 reads CASSRDSARGTEAFF. Here the CDR3 DNA reads TGTGCCAGCTCAAGGGACAGCGCGAGAGGGACTGAAGCTTTCTTT.

This clonotype came up many times. The rearrangement uses TRBV2 and TRBJ2-7, with D unclear. CDR1 is SNHLY and CDR2 is FYNNEI in the germline V gene. The ends were cut back, 5 bases at V and 2 bases at J, with 10 bases in the middle. There are 13 residues in the CDR3. This chain's CDR3 is CASSQSPAYEQYF. The CDR3 coding sequence is TGTGCCAGCAGTCAAAGTCCTGCCTACGAGCAGTACTTC.

This clonotype was found many times. The V call is TRBV7-2, the J call TRBJ2-1; D is possibly TRBD2 (5 bases). CDR1 SGHTA and CDR2 FQGNSA come from the germline V gene. CDR3 length equals 15 residues. Trimming took off 1 base at V and 0 bases at J, with 7 bases between the two ends. The CDR3, as DNA: TGTGCCAGCAGCTTAGGACTACCCTCCTACAATGAGCAGTTCTTC. Protein sequence: CASSLGLPSYNEQFF.

This clonotype was seen repeatedly, ten times or more. This chain joins TRBV2 and TRBJ2-7, with 12 bases lining up with TRBD1. Germline CDR1 SNHLY, CDR2 FYNNEI. Trimming took 7 bases from V and 2 from J; bases not matched to a gene: 3. CDR3 length: 14 residues. CDR3 residues: CASTGTGGPYEQYF. CDR3 coding DNA: TGTGCCAGCACCGGGACAGGGGGCCCCTACGAGCAGTACTTC.

This clonotype was counted ten times or more. The chain has TRBV28 and TRBJ1-5; D is unclear. The CDR3 totals 14 residues. Germline V lookup: CDR1 MDHEN, CDR2 SYDVKM. Trimming cost V 0 bases and J 6 bases, with 9 bases left between them. Here the CDR3 reads CASSLWQPIQPQHF. The CDR3 nucleotides are TGTGCCAGCAGTTTATGGCAGCCCATTCAGCCCCAGCATTTT.

This clonotype is termed large. The chain combines TRBV12-3 or TRBV12-4 with TRBJ1-1; weak D call: TRBD1 (5 bases). This CDR3 region has 14 residues. Between the trimmed V and J ends, which lost 1 base and 5 bases, there was a span of 11 bases. The CDR3 reads CASSLVAGRTEAFF. The CDR3 DNA reads TGTGCCAGCAGTTTAGTGGCAGGGCGAACTGAAGCTTTCTTT.

By proportion, this clonotype is medium-sized. The CDR3 region is CASQGVPYEQYF. DNA of the CDR3: TGTGCCAGTCAGGGGGTTCCCTACGAGCAGTACTTC. The chain couples TRBV3-1 to TRBJ2-7, with 7 bases matching TRBD1. This CDR3 has 12 amino acids. The V and J ends lost 9 bases and 2 bases, in that order; junction bases with no gene match: 4. In germline, CDR1 is LGHDT, CDR2 YNNKEL (reference sequence).

This clonotype has at least ten counts. This CDR3 reads CASSPAGAERTQYF. The CDR3 DNA reads TGCGCCAGCAGCCCTGCCGGAGCTGAACGGACCCAGTACTTC. The chain combines TRBV5-1 with TRBJ2-5; no clear D gene. With 4 bases removed from V and 7 bases from J, the gap between germline ends came to 17 bases. There are 14 residues in the CDR3. Looked up from germline, CDR1 is SGHRS and CDR2 is YFSETQ. The variable domain in full, with the rest retrieved from reference TRBV5-1 and TRBJ2-5, is KAGVTQTPRYLIKTRGQQVTLSCSPISGHRSVSWYQQTPGQGLQFLFEYFSETQRNKGNFPGRFSGRQFSNSRSEMNVSTLELGDSALYLCASSPAGAERTQYFGPGTRLLVL.

The genes are TRBV10-3 and TRBJ1-2; D uncertain. Germline loops: CDR1 ENHRY, CDR2 SYGVKD. The ends were cut back, 8 bases at V and 3 bases at J, with 7 bases in the middle. There are 11 residues in the CDR3. The chain's CDR3 is CAIFTDYGYTF. CDR3 bases: TGTGCCATCTTCACAGACTATGGCTACACCTTC.

By share of the sample, this clonotype is medium-sized (0.01 to 0.1%). The rearrangement joins TRBV12-3 or TRBV12-4 to TRBJ2-1; 8 nucleotides match TRBD1. This CDR3 region has 17 residues. Unmatched junction bases numbered 17, after V lost 4 bases and J lost 9 bases. CDR3: CASSSRTGTWLIIEQFF. The CDR3, as DNA: TGTGCCAGCAGTTCCCGGACAGGGACTTGGTTAATTATTGAGCAGTTCTTC.

There are many counts of this clonotype. This chain connects TRBV7-9 to TRBJ2-2; TRBD1 aligns across 8 bases. V gave up 8 bases and J gave up 3 bases; unmatched junction bases: 8. This CDR3 is 15 amino acids long. CDR1 and CDR2 from the germline V gene are SEHNR and FQNEAQ (reference sequence). The CDR3 DNA reads TGTGCCAGCGGCAGTGCAGGGGGCCACACCGGGGAGCTGTTTTTT. Translated, it gives CASGSAGGHTGELFF.

This clonotype has at least ten counts. The chain employs TRBV28 and TRBJ2-7; weak D call: TRBD1 (6 bases). V lost 6 bases and J lost 2, with 14 bases in between. The CDR3 is 14 amino acids. Germline V gene sequence: CDR1 MDHEN, CDR2 SYDVKM. CDR3 protein: CASRRTDSPYEQYF. The CDR3 DNA sequence: TGTGCCAGCAGACGGACAGACTCACCCTACGAGCAGTACTTC.

The sample holds many counts of this clonotype. This chain connects TRBV20-1 to TRBJ2-1; 8 bases line up with TRBD2. Germline lookup yields CDR1 DFQATT and CDR2 SNEGSKA (reference sequence). The CDR3 sequence is 13 residues long. V lost 7 bases, J lost 7 bases, and 9 bases stayed unmatched. This CDR3 is CSVREGQENEQFF. Written as DNA, the CDR3 is TGCAGTGTACGGGAGGGCCAGGAGAATGAGCAGTTCTTC.

This clonotype was recorded many times. No DNA is shown, since the ends of the CDR3 on it are uncertain; the CDR3 is the one TCRdb lists. This sequence joins TRBV20-1 and TRBJ1-1; the table's TRBD1 call for D was not verified on the DNA. From its first to its last residue, the CDR3 has 12 amino acids. In germline, CDR1 is DFQATT, CDR2 SNEGSKA (reference sequence). Here the CDR3 reads CSARTGVPEAFF.

Many counts were recorded for this clonotype. The chain employs TRBV7-8 and TRBJ1-1; D unclear. The germline V gene has CDR1 SGHVS and CDR2 FQNEAQ. This CDR3 has 13 residues. V gave up 1 base and J gave up 4 bases, with 7 bases separating them. In nucleotides, the CDR3 is TGTGCCAGCAGCTTAGTGGATACCACTGAAGCTTTCTTT. Protein: CASSLVDTTEAFF.